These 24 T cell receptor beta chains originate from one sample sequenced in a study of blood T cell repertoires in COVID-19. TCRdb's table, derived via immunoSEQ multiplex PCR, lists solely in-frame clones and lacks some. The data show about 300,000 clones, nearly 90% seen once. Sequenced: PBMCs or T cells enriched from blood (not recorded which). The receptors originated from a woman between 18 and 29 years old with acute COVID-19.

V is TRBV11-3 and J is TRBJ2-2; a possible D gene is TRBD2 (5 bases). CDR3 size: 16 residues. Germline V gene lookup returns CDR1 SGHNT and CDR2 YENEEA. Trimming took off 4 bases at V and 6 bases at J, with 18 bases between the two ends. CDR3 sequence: CASSSRFNGGPGELFF. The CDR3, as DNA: TGTGCCAGCAGCTCCAGGTTTAACGGAGGCCCCGGGGAGCTGTTTTTT.

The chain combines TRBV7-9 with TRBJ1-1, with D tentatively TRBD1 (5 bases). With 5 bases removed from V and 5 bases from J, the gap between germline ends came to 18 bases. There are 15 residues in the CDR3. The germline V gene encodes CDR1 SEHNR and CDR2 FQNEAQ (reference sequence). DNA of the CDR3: TGTGCCAGCAGCCCAGGGCCCGCTCAAGGGACTGAAGCTTTCTTT. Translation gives CASSPGPAQGTEAFF. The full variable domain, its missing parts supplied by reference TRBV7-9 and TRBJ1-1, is DTGVSQNPRHKITKRGQNVTFRCDPISEHNRLYWYRQTLGQGPEFLTYFQNEAQLEKSRLLSDRFSAERPKGSFSTLEIQRTEQGDSAMYLCASSPGPAQGTEAFFGQGTRLTVV.

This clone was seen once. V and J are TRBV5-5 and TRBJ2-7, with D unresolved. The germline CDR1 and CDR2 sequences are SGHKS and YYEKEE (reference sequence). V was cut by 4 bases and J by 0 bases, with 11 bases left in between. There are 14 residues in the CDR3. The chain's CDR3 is CASSLTGFSYEQYF. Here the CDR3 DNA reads TGTGCCAGCAGCCTAACCGGGTTCTCCTACGAGCAGTACTTC.

CDR3 coding DNA: TGTGCCACCAGCAGAGCAGGCAGGGATTCACCCCTCCACTTT. Its translation is CATSRAGRDSPLHF. The chain recombines TRBV15 with TRBJ1-6; D might be TRBD1 (5 bases). V lost 1 base, J lost 8 bases, and 9 bases lay in between. CDR3 length equals 14 residues. Germline CDR1 LNHNV, CDR2 YYDKDF (reference sequence).

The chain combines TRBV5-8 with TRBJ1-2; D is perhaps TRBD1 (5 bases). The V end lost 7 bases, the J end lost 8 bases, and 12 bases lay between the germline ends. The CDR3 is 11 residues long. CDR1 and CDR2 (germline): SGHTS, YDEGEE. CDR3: CASSQGYGYTF. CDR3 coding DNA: TGTGCCAGCTCCCAGGGTTACGGCTACACCTTC.

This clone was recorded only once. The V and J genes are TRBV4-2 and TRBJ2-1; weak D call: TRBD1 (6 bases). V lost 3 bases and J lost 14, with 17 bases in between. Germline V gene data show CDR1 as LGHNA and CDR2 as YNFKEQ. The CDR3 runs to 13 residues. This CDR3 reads CASSQEQGLIEFF. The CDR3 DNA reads TGTGCCAGCAGCCAGGAACAGGGCCTCATCGAGTTCTTC.

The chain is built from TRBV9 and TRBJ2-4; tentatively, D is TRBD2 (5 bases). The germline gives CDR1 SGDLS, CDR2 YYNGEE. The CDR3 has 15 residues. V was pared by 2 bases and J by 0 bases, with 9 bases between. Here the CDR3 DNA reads TGTGCCAGCAGCGTCTCGGCGGGAGCCAAAAACATTCAGTACTTC. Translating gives CASSVSAGAKNIQYF.

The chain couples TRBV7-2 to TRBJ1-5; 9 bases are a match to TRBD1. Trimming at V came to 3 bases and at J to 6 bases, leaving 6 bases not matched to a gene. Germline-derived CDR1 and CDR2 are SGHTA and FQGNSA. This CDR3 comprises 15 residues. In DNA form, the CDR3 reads TGTGCCAGCAGCTTGGGACAGGGTTGGAGTCAGCCCCAGCATTTT. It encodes CASSLGQGWSQPQHF.

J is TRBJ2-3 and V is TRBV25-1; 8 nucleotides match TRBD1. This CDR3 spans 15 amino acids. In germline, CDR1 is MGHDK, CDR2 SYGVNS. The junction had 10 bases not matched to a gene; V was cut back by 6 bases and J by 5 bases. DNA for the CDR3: TGTGCCAGCAGCGAGGACAGGGCCCGGGGAGATACGCAGTATTTT. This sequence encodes CASSEDRARGDTQYF.

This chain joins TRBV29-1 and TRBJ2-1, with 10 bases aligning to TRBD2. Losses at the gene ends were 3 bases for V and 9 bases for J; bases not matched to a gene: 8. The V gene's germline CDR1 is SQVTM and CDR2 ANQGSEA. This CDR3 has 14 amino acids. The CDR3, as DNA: TGCAGCGTTGACGGGACTAGCGCGAACCTTGAGCAGTTCTTC. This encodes CSVDGTSANLEQFF.

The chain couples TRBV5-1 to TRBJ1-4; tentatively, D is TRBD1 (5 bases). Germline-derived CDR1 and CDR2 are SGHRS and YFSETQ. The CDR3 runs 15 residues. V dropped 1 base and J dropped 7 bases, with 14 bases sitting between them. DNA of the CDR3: TGCGCCAGCAGCTTGTTCACCCAGGGCGCTGAAAAACTGTTTTTT. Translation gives CASSLFTQGAEKLFF.

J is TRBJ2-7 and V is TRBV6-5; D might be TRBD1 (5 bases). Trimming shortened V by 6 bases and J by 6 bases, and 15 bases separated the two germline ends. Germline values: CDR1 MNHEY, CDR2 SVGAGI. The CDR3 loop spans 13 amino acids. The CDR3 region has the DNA TGTGCCAGCAGACCCCAGGGAATCCCCGAGCAGTACTTC. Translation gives CASRPQGIPEQYF.

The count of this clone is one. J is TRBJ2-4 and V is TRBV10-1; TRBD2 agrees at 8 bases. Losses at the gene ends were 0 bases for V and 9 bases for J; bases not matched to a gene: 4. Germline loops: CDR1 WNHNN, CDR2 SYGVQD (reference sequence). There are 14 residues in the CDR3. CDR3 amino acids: CASSESPGLGIQYF. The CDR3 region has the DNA TGCGCCAGCAGTGAGTCCCCGGGACTAGGCATTCAGTACTTC.

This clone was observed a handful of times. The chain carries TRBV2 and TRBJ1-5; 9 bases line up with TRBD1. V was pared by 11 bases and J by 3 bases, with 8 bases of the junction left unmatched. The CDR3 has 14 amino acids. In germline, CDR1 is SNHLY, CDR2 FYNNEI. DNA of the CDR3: TGTGCCGGCTCCCGGGACAGGGTCAATCAGCCCCAGCATTTT. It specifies CAGSRDRVNQPQHF.

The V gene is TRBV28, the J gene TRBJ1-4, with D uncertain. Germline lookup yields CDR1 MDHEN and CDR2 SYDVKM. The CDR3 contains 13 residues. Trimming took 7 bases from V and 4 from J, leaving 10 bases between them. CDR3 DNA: TGTGCCAGCAACTATGTCCTTAATGAAAAACTGTTTTTT. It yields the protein CASNYVLNEKLFF.

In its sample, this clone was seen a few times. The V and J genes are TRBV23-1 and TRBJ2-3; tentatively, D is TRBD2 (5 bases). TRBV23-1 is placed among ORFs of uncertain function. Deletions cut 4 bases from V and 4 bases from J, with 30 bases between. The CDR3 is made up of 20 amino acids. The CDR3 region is CASSRCLLLSPGSSSDTQYF. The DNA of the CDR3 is TGCGCCAGCAGTCGGTGCCTGCTTTTGAGTCCGGGGAGCTCGTCAGATACGCAGTATTTT.

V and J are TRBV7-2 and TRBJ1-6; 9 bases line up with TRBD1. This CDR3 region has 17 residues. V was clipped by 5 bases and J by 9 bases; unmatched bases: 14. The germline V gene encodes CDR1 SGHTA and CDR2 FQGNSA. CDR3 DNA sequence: TGTGCCAGCAGCCCTCGTAACCCGGGACAGGGAGCTTCACCCCTCCACTTT. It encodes CASSPRNPGQGASPLHF. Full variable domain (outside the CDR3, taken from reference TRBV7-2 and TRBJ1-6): GAGVSQSPSNKVTEKGKDVELRCDPISGHTALYWYRQSLGQGLEFLIYFQGNSAPDKSGLPSDRFSAERTGGSVSTLTIQRTQQEDSAVYLCASSPRNPGQGASPLHFGNGTRLTVT.

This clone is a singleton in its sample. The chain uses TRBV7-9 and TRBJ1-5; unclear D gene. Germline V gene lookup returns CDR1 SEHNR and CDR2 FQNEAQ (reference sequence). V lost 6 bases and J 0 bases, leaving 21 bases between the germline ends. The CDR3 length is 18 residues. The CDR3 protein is CASRPPSRKQYSNQPQHF. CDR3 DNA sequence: TGTGCCAGCAGACCCCCGTCCAGGAAACAGTATAGCAATCAGCCCCAGCATTTT.

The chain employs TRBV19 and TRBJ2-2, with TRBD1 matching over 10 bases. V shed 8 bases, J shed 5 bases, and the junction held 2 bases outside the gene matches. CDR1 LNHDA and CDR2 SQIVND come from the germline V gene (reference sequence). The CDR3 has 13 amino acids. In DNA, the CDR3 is TGTGCCAGTGACAGGGGGCTTACCGGGGAGCTGTTTTTT. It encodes CASDRGLTGELFF. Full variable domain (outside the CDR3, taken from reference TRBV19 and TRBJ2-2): DGGITQSPKYLFRKEGQNVTLSCEQNLNHDAMYWYRQDPGQGLRLIYYSQIVNDFQKGDIAEGYSVSREKKESFPLTVTSAQKNPTAFYLCASDRGLTGELFFGEGSRLTVL.

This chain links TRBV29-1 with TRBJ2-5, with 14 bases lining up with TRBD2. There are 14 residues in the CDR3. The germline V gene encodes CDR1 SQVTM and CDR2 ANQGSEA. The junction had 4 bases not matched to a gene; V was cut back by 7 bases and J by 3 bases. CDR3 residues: CSGGLAGVKETQYF. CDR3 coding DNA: TGCAGCGGGGGACTAGCGGGGGTCAAAGAGACCCAGTACTTC.

CDR3: CASSGLGGQGSPLHF. The CDR3 DNA sequence: TGTGCCAGCAGTGGATTGGGGGGGCAAGGGTCACCCCTCCACTTT. The chain employs TRBV2 and TRBJ1-6, with D possibly being TRBD1 (6 bases). This CDR3 spans 15 amino acids. Germline CDR1 reads SNHLY; CDR2 reads FYNNEI. V lost 4 bases and J lost 10, with 17 bases in between.

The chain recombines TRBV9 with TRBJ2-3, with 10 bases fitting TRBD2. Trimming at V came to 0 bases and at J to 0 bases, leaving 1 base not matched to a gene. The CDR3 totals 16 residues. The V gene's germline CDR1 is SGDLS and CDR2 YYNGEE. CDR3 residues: CASSVGTSGSTDTQYF. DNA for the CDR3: TGTGCCAGCAGCGTAGGGACTAGCGGTAGCACAGATACGCAGTATTTT.

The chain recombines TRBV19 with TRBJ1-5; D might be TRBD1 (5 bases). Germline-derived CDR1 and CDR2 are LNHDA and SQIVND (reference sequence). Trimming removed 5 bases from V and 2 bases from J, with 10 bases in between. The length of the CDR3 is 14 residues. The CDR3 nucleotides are TGTGCCAGTAGTCCAAGGGGTGGCAATCAGCCCCAGCATTTT. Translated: CASSPRGGNQPQHF.

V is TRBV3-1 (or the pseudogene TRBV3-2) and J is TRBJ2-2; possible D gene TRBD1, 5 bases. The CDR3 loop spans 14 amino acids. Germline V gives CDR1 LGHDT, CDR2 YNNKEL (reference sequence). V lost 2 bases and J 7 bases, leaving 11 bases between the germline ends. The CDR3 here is CASSQSPGHGELFF. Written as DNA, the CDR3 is TGTGCCAGCAGCCAATCTCCAGGGCACGGGGAGCTGTTTTTT.